The T cell receptor (beta chain) under discussion was sequenced for a study of cytomegalovirus exposure and HLA in healthy donors. It was with 60 Vbeta and 13 Jbeta primers that the PCR ran. Some clones are missing from TCRdb's copy, which holds only in-frame ones; the method was immunoSEQ multiplex PCR. The table lists roughly 78,000 clones. Samples came from healthy bone marrow donors. As regards this clone: Its specificity is unknown.

The study, taken as a whole, reports: By a later analysis, the bulk of CMV-associated TCR beta chains appeared HLA-restricted.

Sample: PBMCs. The origin of this receptor is a boy between 5 and 17 years old in good health and CMV-seronegative.

CDR3 DNA sequence: TGTGCCAGCAAGCGGGGGAAGGACACTGAAGCTTTCTTT. This sequence encodes CASKRGKDTEAFF. The V and J genes are TRBV6-5 and TRBJ1-1, with D possibly being TRBD1 (5 bases). CDR1 and CDR2 (germline): MNHEY, SVGAGI. The CDR3 runs 13 residues. Between the trimmed V and J ends, which lost 7 bases and 3 bases, there was a span of 12 bases.